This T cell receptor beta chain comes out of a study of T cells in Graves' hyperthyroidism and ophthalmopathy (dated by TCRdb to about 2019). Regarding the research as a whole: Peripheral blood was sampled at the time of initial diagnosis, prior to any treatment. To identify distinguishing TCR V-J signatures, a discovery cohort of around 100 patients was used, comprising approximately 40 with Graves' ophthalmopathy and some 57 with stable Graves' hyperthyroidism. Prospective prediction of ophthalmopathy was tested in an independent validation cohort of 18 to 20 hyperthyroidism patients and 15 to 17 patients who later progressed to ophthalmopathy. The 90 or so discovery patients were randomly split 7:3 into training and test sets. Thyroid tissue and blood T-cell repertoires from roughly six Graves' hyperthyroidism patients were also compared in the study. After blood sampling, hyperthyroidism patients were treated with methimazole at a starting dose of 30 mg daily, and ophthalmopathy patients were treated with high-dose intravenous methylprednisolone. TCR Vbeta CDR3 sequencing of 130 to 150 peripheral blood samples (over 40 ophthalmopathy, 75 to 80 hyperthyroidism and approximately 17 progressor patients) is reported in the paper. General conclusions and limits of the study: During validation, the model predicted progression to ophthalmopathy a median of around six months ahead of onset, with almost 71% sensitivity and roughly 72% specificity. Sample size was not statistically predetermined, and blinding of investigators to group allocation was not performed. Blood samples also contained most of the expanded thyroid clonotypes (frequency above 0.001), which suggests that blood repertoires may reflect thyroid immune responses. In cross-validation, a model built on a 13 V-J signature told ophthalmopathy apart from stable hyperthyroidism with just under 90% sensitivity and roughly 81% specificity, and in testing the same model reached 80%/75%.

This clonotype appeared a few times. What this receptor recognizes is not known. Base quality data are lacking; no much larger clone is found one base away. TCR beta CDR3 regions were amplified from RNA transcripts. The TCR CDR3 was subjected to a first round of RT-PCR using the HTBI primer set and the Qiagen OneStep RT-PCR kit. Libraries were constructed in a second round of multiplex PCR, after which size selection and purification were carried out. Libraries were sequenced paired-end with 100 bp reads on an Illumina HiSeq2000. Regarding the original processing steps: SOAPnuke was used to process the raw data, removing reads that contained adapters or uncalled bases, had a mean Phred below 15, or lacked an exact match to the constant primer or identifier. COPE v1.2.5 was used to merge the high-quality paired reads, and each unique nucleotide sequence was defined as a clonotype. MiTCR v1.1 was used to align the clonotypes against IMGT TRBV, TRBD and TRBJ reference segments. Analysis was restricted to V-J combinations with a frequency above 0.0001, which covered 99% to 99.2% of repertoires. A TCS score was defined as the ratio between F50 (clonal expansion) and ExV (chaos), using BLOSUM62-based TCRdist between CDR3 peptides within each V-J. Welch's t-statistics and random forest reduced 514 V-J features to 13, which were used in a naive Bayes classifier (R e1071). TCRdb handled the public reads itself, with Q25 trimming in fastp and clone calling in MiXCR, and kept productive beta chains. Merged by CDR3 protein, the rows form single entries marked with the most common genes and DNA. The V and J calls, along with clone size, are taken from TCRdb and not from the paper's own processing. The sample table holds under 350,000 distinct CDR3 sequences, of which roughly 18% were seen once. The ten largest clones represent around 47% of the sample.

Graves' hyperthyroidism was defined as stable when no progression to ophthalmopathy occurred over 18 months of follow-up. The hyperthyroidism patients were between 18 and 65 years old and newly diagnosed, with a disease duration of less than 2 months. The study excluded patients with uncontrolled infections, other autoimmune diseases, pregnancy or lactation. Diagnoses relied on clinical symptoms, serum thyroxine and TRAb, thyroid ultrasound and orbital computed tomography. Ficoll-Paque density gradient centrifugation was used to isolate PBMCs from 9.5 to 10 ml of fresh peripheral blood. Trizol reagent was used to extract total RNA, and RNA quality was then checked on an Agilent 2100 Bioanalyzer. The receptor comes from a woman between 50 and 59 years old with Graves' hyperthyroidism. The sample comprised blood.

This receptor has the CDR3 CASSQVLRQPWHDEQYF. The sequenced DNA: TGTGCCAGCAGCCAGGTGTTGAGACAGCCGTGGCACGACGAGCAGTACTTC. The chain links TRBV3-1 with TRBJ2-7, with TRBD1 tentatively as D gene (5 bases match). Relative to germline, V is 3 bases shorter and J is 5 bases shorter, with 23 bases between their ends. Measured from the cysteine to the phenylalanine, the CDR3 is 17 residues long. Just CDR3 DNA is preserved here, 51 bases in frame from base 1. The germline V gene encodes CDR1 LGHDT and CDR2 YNNKEL (reference sequence).